Listed below are T cell receptor beta chains from one sample, sequenced in a study of OX40 agonist ivuxolimab in advanced cancers. Only in-frame clones appear in the TCRdb table, and some are missing; sequencing was by immunoSEQ multiplex PCR. The data contain around 37,000 clones, roughly 79% of them singletons. The sample consisted of CD4+ or CD8+ T cells sorted from blood, taken in a trial of the OX40 agonist ivuxolimab. These TCRs come from an adult with an advanced solid tumor such as melanoma, head and neck, liver or kidney cancer. Both conserved end residues are part of each CDR3. D genes are given only for firm matches. The listing skips clone size in some rows; elsewhere it reads once, few, many or a size class.

>TRBV5-1|TRBD2|TRBJ2-1|-
TGCGCCAGCAGGGGGACTAGCGGTTTTTACAATGAGCAGTTCTTC
CASRGTSGFYNEQFF
>TRBV28|-|TRBJ2-7|-
TGTGCCAGCAGTTTCGCGGGCGTCGGCAGGGTCTACGAGCAGTACTTC
CASSFAGVGRVYEQYF
>TRBV28|-|TRBJ1-5|-
TGTGCCAGCAGTCCCAGCACGGTCCCTCAGCCCCAGCATTTT
CASSPSTVPQPQHF
>TRBV2|-|TRBJ1-2|-
TGTGCCAGCAATTTGGACCTTAACTATGGCTACACCTTC
CASNLDLNYGYTF
>TRBV5-8|TRBD2|TRBJ2-1|-
TGTGCCAGCAGCGCGCCGGGGGGATGGTGGTTCTTC
CASSAPGGWWFF
>TRBV2|-|TRBJ1-5|few
TGTGCCAGCAGTGAAAGGACCCTAGGTCAGCCCCAGCATTTT
CASSERTLGQPQHF
>TRBV29-1|-|TRBJ2-1|once
TGCAGCGCCTTCAGGGTAGGGTCCTACAATGAGCAGTTCTTC
CSAFRVGSYNEQFF
>TRBV19|-|TRBJ2-5|-
TGTGCCAGTAGTATAGATCCTTGGAAACAAGAGACCCAGTACTTC
CASSIDPWKQETQYF
>TRBV19|-|TRBJ2-5|-
TGTGCCAGTAGTATGACCTACCAAGAGACCCAGTACTTC
CASSMTYQETQYF
>TRBV18|-|TRBJ2-5|-
TGTGCCAGCTCACCACCCCAGGGCCAAGAGACCCAGTACTTC
CASSPPQGQETQYF
>TRBV4-1|TRBD2|TRBJ2-1|few
TGCGCCAGCAGCCTCGGGCCAGCTAGCGGACGGGGAGAGCAGTTCTTC
CASSLGPASGRGEQFF
>TRBV4-1|-|TRBJ2-3|few
TGCGCCAGCAGCCGCCGGGGAGATACGCAGTATTTT
CASSRRGDTQYF
>TRBV9|TRBD2|TRBJ2-7|few
TGTGCCAGCAGCGTAGGGTCGAGCGGGAGCCACGAGCAGTACTTC
CASSVGSSGSHEQYF
>TRBV6-5|-|TRBJ2-1|-
TGTGCCAGCAGTTACTCAGAGGCGAGCTCCTACAATGAGCAGTTCTTC
CASSYSEASSYNEQFF
>TRBV25-1|TRBD1|TRBJ1-4|-
TGTGCCAGCACCGGGACAGGGTCTAATGAAAAACTGTTTTTT
CASTGTGSNEKLFF
>TRBV5-5|-|TRBJ2-1|-
TGTGCCAGCAGCCCGTCTTCAAGCTCCTACAATGAGCAGTTCTTC
CASSPSSSSYNEQFF
>TRBV29-1|TRBD1|TRBJ1-2|-
TGCAGCATATCGGACAGGGGGGCTAGGACCTTC
CSISDRGARTF
>TRBV2|-|TRBJ2-5|once
TGTGCCAGCAGATGGGACACCGACACCCAGTACTTC
CASRWDTDTQYF
>TRBV5-1|TRBD1|TRBJ1-4|-
TGCGCCAGCAGCCCGCTGGGACAGGGCCGCGAAAAACTGTTTTTT
CASSPLGQGREKLFF
>TRBV5-1|TRBD2|TRBJ2-2|few
TGCGCCAGCAGCTTGTTAGCGGGGGTGAACACCGGGGAGCTGTTTTTT
CASSLLAGVNTGELFF
>TRBV14|-|TRBJ2-5|-
TGTGCCAGCAGGCAGGGGGGAACGAATAAAGAGACCCAGTACTTC
CASRQGGTNKETQYF
>TRBV4-2|-|TRBJ2-1|-
TGTGCCAGCAGCCAAGATCTTGTCGGGAGTCGGTACAATGAGCAGTTCTTC
CASSQDLVGSRYNEQFF
>TRBV5-1|TRBD1|TRBJ2-5|-
TGCGCCAGCAGCTTCTCCGACAGGGAGGAGACCCAGTACTTC
CASSFSDREETQYF
>TRBV6-5|-|TRBJ2-7|once
TGTGCCAGCACCGTAGGAGGGAACTCCTACGAGCAGTACTTC
CASTVGGNSYEQYF
>TRBV7-3|-|TRBJ2-7|-
TGTGCCAGCAGCTTGGGAGGGGGCGGCGAGCAGTACTTC
CASSLGGGGEQYF
>TRBV6-5|-|TRBJ1-5|-
TGTGCCAGCTCCCGTGGCAGAAATGGCAATCAGCCCCAGCATTTT
CASSRGRNGNQPQHF
>TRBV7-2|-|TRBJ2-3|-
TGTGCCAGCAGCCCCCAACTAGGTTGGGATACGCAGTATTTT
CASSPQLGWDTQYF
>TRBV6-5|-|TRBJ1-6|-
TGTGCCAGCAGTTACCCAGGGTCTAATTCACCCCTCCACTTT
CASSYPGSNSPLHF
>TRBV5-1|TRBD1|TRBJ1-2|-
TGCGCCAGCCACAAGGGACAGACTCGGGATGGCTACACCTTC
CASHKGQTRDGYTF
>TRBV7-6|TRBD2|TRBJ2-1|-
TGTGCCAGCAGCGGGACTAGCGGGGCCAATGAGCAGTTCTTC
CASSGTSGANEQFF
>TRBV5-1|TRBD1|TRBJ1-3|-
TGCGCCAGCAGCCTCCGTCCGGGACAGGCAGCTGGAAACACCATATATTTT
CASSLRPGQAAGNTIYF
>TRBV6-6|-|TRBJ1-5|once
TGTGCCAGCAGCCATACGACAGCTAGCAATCAGCCCCAGCATTTT
CASSHTTASNQPQHF
>TRBV5-6|-|TRBJ1-2|-
TGTGCCAGCAGTGATGGGACCCGGGACATCAGGGGCTACACCTTC
CASSDGTRDIRGYTF
>TRBV19|-|TRBJ1-2|-
TGTGCCAGCCTCCTAGATAACTATGGCTACACCTTC
CASLLDNYGYTF